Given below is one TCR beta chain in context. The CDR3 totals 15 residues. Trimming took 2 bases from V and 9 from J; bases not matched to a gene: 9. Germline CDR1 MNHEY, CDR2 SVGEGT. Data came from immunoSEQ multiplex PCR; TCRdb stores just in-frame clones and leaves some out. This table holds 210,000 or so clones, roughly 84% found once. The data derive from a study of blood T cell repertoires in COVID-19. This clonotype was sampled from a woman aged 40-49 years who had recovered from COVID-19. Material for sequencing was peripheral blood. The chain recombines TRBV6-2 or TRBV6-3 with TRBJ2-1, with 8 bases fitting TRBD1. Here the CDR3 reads CASSYQGAGFGEQFF. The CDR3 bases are TGTGCCAGCAGTTACCAGGGGGCCGGATTTGGTGAGCAGTTCTTC.